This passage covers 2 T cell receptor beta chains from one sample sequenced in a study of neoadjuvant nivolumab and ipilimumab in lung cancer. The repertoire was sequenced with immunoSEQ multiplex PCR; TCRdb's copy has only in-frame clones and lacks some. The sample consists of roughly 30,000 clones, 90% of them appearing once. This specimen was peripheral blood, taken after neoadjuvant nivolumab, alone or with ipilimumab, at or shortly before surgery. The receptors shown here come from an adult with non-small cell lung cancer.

The CDR3 protein is CASSYESGEQYF. CDR3 DNA sequence: TGTGCCAGCAGCTACGAATCCGGCGAGCAGTACTTC. The chain links TRBV7-9 to TRBJ2-7; D uncertain. This CDR3 spans 12 amino acids. Germline V lookup: CDR1 SEHNR, CDR2 FQNEAQ (reference sequence). V lost 4 bases and J 6 bases, leaving 10 bases between the germline ends.

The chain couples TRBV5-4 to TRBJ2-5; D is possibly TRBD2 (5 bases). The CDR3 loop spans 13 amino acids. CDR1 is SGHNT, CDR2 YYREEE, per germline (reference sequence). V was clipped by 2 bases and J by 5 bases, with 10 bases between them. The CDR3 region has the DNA TGTGCCAGCAGCTTTGCCGGCGGGGAGACCCAGTACTTC. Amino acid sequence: CASSFAGGETQYF. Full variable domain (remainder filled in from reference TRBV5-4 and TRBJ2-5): ETGVTQSPTHLIKTRGQQVTLRCSSQSGHNTVSWYQQALGQGPQFIFQYYREEENGRGNFPPRFSGLQFPNYSSELNVNALELDDSALYLCASSFAGGETQYFGPGTRLLVL.